Sequencing of this TCR beta chain was carried out in a study of neurological immune-mediated disorders. Study-level results: TCR-beta repertoires seemed private in all groups, with no expanded CDR3 amino acid sequences shared.

The V end was cut by 8 bases, the J end by 2 bases, with 18 bases between. The CDR3 runs to 15 residues. 5'RACE with 10-nucleotide random UMIs generated the cDNA. TCRdb passed the 5' RACE reads through MiXCR, listing each CDR3 protein once. The repertoire has about 49,000 distinct CDR3 sequences, roughly 7.7% of them found once; the top ten carry 1.5% to 2%. Time point defined: longitudinal time-point 3. Individuals who volunteered at a blood bank located in Maryland, USA, made up the group of healthy controls. This clonotype was seen ten or more times. Its cognate antigen is unknown. The receptor comes from a woman in her thirties or forties in good health. The specimen sequenced was PBMCs. V and J are TRBV12-3 or TRBV12-4 and TRBJ1-2; D may be TRBD1 (5 bases). CDR3 in amino acids: CASSSRATTNYGYTF. The CDR3 DNA sequence: TGTGCCAGCTCCTCCAGGGCAACTACCAACTATGGCTACACCTTC.